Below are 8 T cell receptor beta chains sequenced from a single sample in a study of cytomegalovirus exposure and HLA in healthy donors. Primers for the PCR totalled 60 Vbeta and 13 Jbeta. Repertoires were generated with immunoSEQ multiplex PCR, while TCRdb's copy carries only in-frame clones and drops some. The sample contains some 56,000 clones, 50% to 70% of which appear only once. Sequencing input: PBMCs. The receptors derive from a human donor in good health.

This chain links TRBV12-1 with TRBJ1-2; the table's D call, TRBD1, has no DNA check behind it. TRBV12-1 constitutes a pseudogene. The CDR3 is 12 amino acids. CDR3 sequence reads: CARTGGDYGYTF. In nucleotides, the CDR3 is TGTGCCAGGACAGGGGGAGACTATGGCTACACCTTC.

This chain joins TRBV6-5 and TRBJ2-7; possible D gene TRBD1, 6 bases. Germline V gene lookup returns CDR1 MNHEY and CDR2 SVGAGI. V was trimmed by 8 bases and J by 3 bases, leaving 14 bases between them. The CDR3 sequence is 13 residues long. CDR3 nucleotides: TGTGCCAGCCGTCAGGGGCTCGGCTACGAGCAGTACTTC. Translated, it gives CASRQGLGYEQYF.

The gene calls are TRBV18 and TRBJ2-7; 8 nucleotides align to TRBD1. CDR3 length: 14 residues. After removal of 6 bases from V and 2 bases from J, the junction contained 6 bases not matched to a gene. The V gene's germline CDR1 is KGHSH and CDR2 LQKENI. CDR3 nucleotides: TGTGCCAGCTCCCCAGACAGGGGAACCTACGAGCAGTACTTC. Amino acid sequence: CASSPDRGTYEQYF.

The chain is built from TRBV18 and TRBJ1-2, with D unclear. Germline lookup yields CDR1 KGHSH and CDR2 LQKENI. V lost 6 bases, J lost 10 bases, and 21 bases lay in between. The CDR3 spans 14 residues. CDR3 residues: CASSHTEGGHDYTF. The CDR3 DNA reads TGTGCCAGCTCCCACACGGAAGGTGGGCACGACTACACCTTC.

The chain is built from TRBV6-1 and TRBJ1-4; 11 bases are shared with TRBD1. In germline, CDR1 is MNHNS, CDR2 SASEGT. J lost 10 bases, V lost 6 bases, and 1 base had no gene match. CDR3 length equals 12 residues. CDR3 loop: CASRGTGGKLFF. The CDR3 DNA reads TGTGCCAGCAGGGGGACAGGGGGAAAACTGTTTTTT.

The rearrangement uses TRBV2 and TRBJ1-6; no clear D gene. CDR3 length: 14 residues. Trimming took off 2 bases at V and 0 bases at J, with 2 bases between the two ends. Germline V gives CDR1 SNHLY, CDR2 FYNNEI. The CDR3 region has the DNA TGTGCCAGCAGTGAACGCTCCTATAATTCACCCCTCCACTTT. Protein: CASSERSYNSPLHF. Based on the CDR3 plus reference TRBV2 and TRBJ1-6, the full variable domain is EPEVTQTPSHQVTQMGQEVILRCVPISNHLYFYWYRQILGQKVEFLVSFYNNEISEKSEIFDDQFSVERPDGSNFTLKIRSTKLEDSAMYFCASSERSYNSPLHFGNGTRLTVT.

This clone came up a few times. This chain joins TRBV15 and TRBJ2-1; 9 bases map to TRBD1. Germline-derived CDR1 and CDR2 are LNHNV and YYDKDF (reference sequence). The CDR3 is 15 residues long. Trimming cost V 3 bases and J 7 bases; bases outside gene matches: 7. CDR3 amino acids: CATSRPGTGRNEQFF. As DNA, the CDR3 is TGTGCCACCAGCAGGCCCGGGACAGGGAGGAATGAGCAGTTCTTC.

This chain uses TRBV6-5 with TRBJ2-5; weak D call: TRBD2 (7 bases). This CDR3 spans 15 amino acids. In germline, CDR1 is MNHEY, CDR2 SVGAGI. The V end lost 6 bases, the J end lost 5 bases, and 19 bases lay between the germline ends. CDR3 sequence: CASRKGGGGHETQYF. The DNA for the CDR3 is TGTGCCAGCAGGAAGGGAGGGGGGGGCCATGAGACCCAGTACTTC.